A selection of T cell receptor beta chains follows, all from one sample in a study of blood T cell repertoires in COVID-19. Measured with immunoSEQ multiplex PCR; TCRdb has only the in-frame clones, and not every one. Of a few hundred thousand clones in the sample, roughly 85% are singletons; the top ten hold 7.2%. Sequenced: peripheral blood. The receptors stem from a human donor in a cohort sampled during active COVID-19. Both conserved end residues are part of each CDR3. The D gene is left open where the match is weak. Part of the rows lack a size; the others show once, few, many or a class for expanded clones.

V gene: TRBV5-1
D gene: -
clone size: -
J gene: TRBJ1-6
CDR3 DNA: TGCGCCAGCAGCTTGGAGTCCGGGGGGAGGCCCCTCCACTTT
CDR3 protein: CASSLESGGRPLHF

V gene: TRBV2
D gene: -
clone size: -
J gene: TRBJ1-1
CDR3 DNA: TGTGCCAGCCGCTGGGGGGGCGCGTCGAGAGCTTTCTTT
CDR3 protein: CASRWGGASRAFF

V gene: TRBV9
D gene: TRBD1
clone size: -
J gene: TRBJ2-5
CDR3 DNA: TGTGCCAGCAGCCCCCTGGGACAGCAAGAGACCCAGTACTTC
CDR3 protein: CASSPLGQQETQYF

V gene: TRBV10-3
D gene: TRBD1
clone size: -
J gene: TRBJ2-5
CDR3 DNA: TGTGCCATCAGTGAGAGGGGGCCGGAGACCCAGTACTTC
CDR3 protein: CAISERGPETQYF

V gene: TRBV3-1/TRBV3-2
D gene: -
clone size: -
J gene: TRBJ1-2
CDR3 DNA: TGTGCCAGCAGCCAAGGGGCTAACAGGGCTAACTATGGCTACACCTTC
CDR3 protein: CASSQGANRANYGYTF

V gene: TRBV2
D gene: TRBD2
clone size: -
J gene: TRBJ2-3
CDR3 DNA: TGTGCCAGCAGTGCGACTAGCGGAAGCACAGATACGCAGTATTTT
CDR3 protein: CASSATSGSTDTQYF

V gene: TRBV7-9
D gene: -
clone size: once
J gene: TRBJ2-7
CDR3 DNA: TGTGCCAGCAGCTTCGTACGGGAGCAGTACTTC
CDR3 protein: CASSFVREQYF

V gene: TRBV18
D gene: TRBD1
clone size: -
J gene: TRBJ2-4
CDR3 DNA: TGTGCCAGCTCACCCAGGGGGAAACAAAACATTCAGTACTTC
CDR3 protein: CASSPRGKQNIQYF

V gene: TRBV13
D gene: -
clone size: -
J gene: TRBJ1-2
CDR3 DNA: TGTGCCAGCAGCTCCGACAACGCGATATATGGCTACACCTTC
CDR3 protein: CASSSDNAIYGYTF

V gene: TRBV27
D gene: TRBD2
clone size: -
J gene: TRBJ2-1
CDR3 DNA: TGTGCCAGCAGCCCCCTTAGCGGGGGGACTTACAATGAGCAGTTCTTC
CDR3 protein: CASSPLSGGTYNEQFF

V gene: TRBV6-5
D gene: -
clone size: -
J gene: TRBJ2-7
CDR3 DNA: TGTGCCAGCAGCCCCCCTGCGGGGGAGCAGTACTTC
CDR3 protein: CASSPPAGEQYF

V gene: TRBV15
D gene: -
clone size: -
J gene: TRBJ2-7
CDR3 DNA: TGTGCCACCAGCAGGGACAGTGGTGGCGGCGAGCAGTACTTC
CDR3 protein: CATSRDSGGGEQYF

V gene: TRBV19
D gene: -
clone size: few
J gene: TRBJ1-6
CDR3 DNA: TGTGCCAGTAAATCCCGCTCCTATAATTCACCCCTCCACTTT
CDR3 protein: CASKSRSYNSPLHF

V gene: TRBV6-5
D gene: -
clone size: -
J gene: TRBJ2-7
CDR3 DNA: TGTGCCAGCAGTTACCCGGAGAGATTCTACGAGCAGTACTTC
CDR3 protein: CASSYPERFYEQYF

V gene: TRBV6-5
D gene: -
clone size: -
J gene: TRBJ1-2
CDR3 DNA: TGTGCCAGCAGTTACCACAGGTCGGCCTATGGCTACACCTTC
CDR3 protein: CASSYHRSAYGYTF

V gene: TRBV7-2
D gene: -
clone size: -
J gene: TRBJ2-1
CDR3 DNA: TGTGCCAGCAGTCCAGACAGAGCTTACAATGAGCAGTTCTTC
CDR3 protein: CASSPDRAYNEQFF

V gene: TRBV30
D gene: -
clone size: -
J gene: TRBJ1-5
CDR3 DNA: TGTGCCTGGAGTGTTGGAGGCCTGTACCAGCCCCAGCATTTT
CDR3 protein: CAWSVGGLYQPQHF

V gene: TRBV19
D gene: TRBD2
clone size: -
J gene: TRBJ2-7
CDR3 DNA: TGTGCCAGTAGTATAGTCTGGCGGGGGGACTCCTACGAGCAGTACTTC
CDR3 protein: CASSIVWRGDSYEQYF

V gene: TRBV24-1
D gene: TRBD1
clone size: -
J gene: TRBJ2-5
CDR3 DNA: TGTGCCACCAGTGATTGGACAGGGGCGCTCGGAGAGACCCAGTACTTC
CDR3 protein: CATSDWTGALGETQYF

V gene: TRBV6-5
D gene: TRBD1
clone size: -
J gene: TRBJ1-6
CDR3 DNA: TGTGCCAGCAGCCCCGGGACAGGGAATTCACCCCTCCACTTT
CDR3 protein: CASSPGTGNSPLHF

V gene: TRBV6-5
D gene: -
clone size: -
J gene: TRBJ2-1
CDR3 DNA: TGTGCCAGCTTTTCGACAGTTTACAATGAGCAGTTCTTC
CDR3 protein: CASFSTVYNEQFF

V gene: TRBV27
D gene: -
clone size: -
J gene: TRBJ1-5
CDR3 DNA: TGTGCCAGCAGTTTTGGGGCAAAGCTGCCCCAGCATTTT
CDR3 protein: CASSFGAKLPQHF

V gene: TRBV7-3
D gene: -
clone size: few
J gene: TRBJ1-6
CDR3 DNA: TGTGCCAGCAGCTTAAACCCACAGGGCCGATCACCCCTCCACTTT
CDR3 protein: CASSLNPQGRSPLHF

V gene: TRBV19
D gene: -
clone size: -
J gene: TRBJ2-1
CDR3 DNA: TGTGCCAGTAGTACCGAGGGGACTCTTCTATACAATGAGCAGTTCTTC
CDR3 protein: CASSTEGTLLYNEQFF

V gene: TRBV4-2
D gene: -
clone size: few
J gene: TRBJ2-1
CDR3 DNA: TGTGCCAGCAGCCAATCTCAACTAAATGAGCAGTTCTTC
CDR3 protein: CASSQSQLNEQFF

V gene: TRBV10-3
D gene: -
clone size: -
J gene: TRBJ1-3
CDR3 DNA: TGTGCCATCAGTGAGTCATCAGTTGGAAACACCATATATTTT
CDR3 protein: CAISESSVGNTIYF

V gene: TRBV6-4
D gene: TRBD1
clone size: -
J gene: TRBJ2-2
CDR3 DNA: TGTGCCAGCAGAACAGACAGGGCGAACACCGGGGAGCTGTTTTTT
CDR3 protein: CASRTDRANTGELFF

V gene: TRBV2
D gene: -
clone size: -
J gene: TRBJ2-7
CDR3 DNA: TGTGCCAGCAAGAGGGATTCCTACGAGCAGTACTTC
CDR3 protein: CASKRDSYEQYF

V gene: TRBV6-5
D gene: TRBD1
clone size: -
J gene: TRBJ2-7
CDR3 DNA: TGTGCCAGCAGTTTTCGACAGGGCTCCTACGAGCAGTACTTC
CDR3 protein: CASSFRQGSYEQYF

V gene: TRBV18
D gene: TRBD1
clone size: -
J gene: TRBJ1-1
CDR3 DNA: TGTGCCAGCTCGGGACAGGGGAACACTGAAGCTTTCTTT
CDR3 protein: CASSGQGNTEAFF

V gene: TRBV2
D gene: TRBD1
clone size: -
J gene: TRBJ1-6
CDR3 DNA: TGTGCCAGCAGGCCGAGCGGACAGGGGAATTCACCCCTCCACTTT
CDR3 protein: CASRPSGQGNSPLHF

V gene: TRBV25-1
D gene: TRBD1
clone size: -
J gene: TRBJ1-4
CDR3 DNA: TGTGCCAGCAGTGAAATGACAGGGGGCTCTACTAATGAAAAACTGTTTTTT
CDR3 protein: CASSEMTGGSTNEKLFF

V gene: TRBV6-5
D gene: -
clone size: -
J gene: TRBJ1-2
CDR3 DNA: TGTGCCAGCAGTTATTCGAACTCTAACTATGGCTACACCTTC
CDR3 protein: CASSYSNSNYGYTF

V gene: TRBV19
D gene: -
clone size: -
J gene: TRBJ1-5
CDR3 DNA: TGTGCCAGTTCCAATCCCAGGGGAAAACAGCCCCAGCATTTT
CDR3 protein: CASSNPRGKQPQHF

V gene: TRBV19
D gene: -
clone size: -
J gene: TRBJ1-1
CDR3 DNA: TGTGCCAGTAGGGAGAAGAGTTTCATGTACACTGAAGCTTTCTTT
CDR3 protein: CASREKSFMYTEAFF

V gene: TRBV6-5
D gene: -
clone size: -
J gene: TRBJ1-6
CDR3 DNA: TGTGCCAGCGGACTCTCCAATTCACCCCTCCACTTT
CDR3 protein: CASGLSNSPLHF

V gene: TRBV6-6
D gene: TRBD1
clone size: -
J gene: TRBJ1-2
CDR3 DNA: TGTGCCAGCAGTTCAGGGGGCGTCTACACCTTC
CDR3 protein: CASSSGGVYTF

V gene: TRBV7-2
D gene: TRBD2
clone size: -
J gene: TRBJ2-1
CDR3 DNA: TGTGCCAGCAGCTTAGTCACTGGGGGGGACAATGAGCAGTTCTTC
CDR3 protein: CASSLVTGGDNEQFF

V gene: TRBV5-4
D gene: -
clone size: -
J gene: TRBJ1-1
CDR3 DNA: TGTGCCAGCAGCTTTGACAAGAACACTGAAGCTTTCTTT
CDR3 protein: CASSFDKNTEAFF

V gene: TRBV4-2
D gene: -
clone size: few
J gene: TRBJ1-6
CDR3 DNA: TGTGCCAGCAGGACTGGACTCCATGGTTCACCCCTCCACTTT
CDR3 protein: CASRTGLHGSPLHF

V gene: TRBV10-1
D gene: -
clone size: -
J gene: TRBJ2-7
CDR3 DNA: TGCGCCAGCAGGAACACCGAGCAGTACTTC
CDR3 protein: CASRNTEQYF

V gene: TRBV5-8
D gene: TRBD1
clone size: -
J gene: TRBJ1-5
CDR3 DNA: TGTGCCAGCAGGGGACAGAGACTTAGCAATCAGCCCCAGCATTTT
CDR3 protein: CASRGQRLSNQPQHF

V gene: TRBV12-5
D gene: TRBD1
clone size: -
J gene: TRBJ2-7
CDR3 DNA: TGTGCTAGTGGTTTGCGCCGGACAGGGAATCTTTACGAGCAGTACTTC
CDR3 protein: CASGLRRTGNLYEQYF

V gene: TRBV6-5
D gene: -
clone size: -
J gene: TRBJ1-3
CDR3 DNA: TGTGCCAGCAGTTACTCGAGAGGGTTGGCTGGAAACACCATATATTTT
CDR3 protein: CASSYSRGLAGNTIYF

V gene: TRBV2
D gene: -
clone size: -
J gene: TRBJ2-4
CDR3 DNA: TGTGCCAGCAGTTTTGGACTCCGCCTTCAGTACTTC
CDR3 protein: CASSFGLRLQYF

V gene: TRBV25-1
D gene: TRBD1
clone size: -
J gene: TRBJ1-2
CDR3 DNA: TGTGCCAGCAGTGAACTAGGGACAGGGTATGGCTACACCTTC
CDR3 protein: CASSELGTGYGYTF

V gene: TRBV7-8
D gene: -
clone size: -
J gene: TRBJ1-2
CDR3 DNA: TGTGCCAGCAGCCGGTCAGGGTTGGATGGCTACACCTTC
CDR3 protein: CASSRSGLDGYTF

V gene: TRBV19
D gene: TRBD2
clone size: -
J gene: TRBJ2-7
CDR3 DNA: TGTGCCAGTAGTCCCAGGACTAGCGGGGGTTCCTACGAGCAGTACTTC
CDR3 protein: CASSPRTSGGSYEQYF